These 19 T cell receptor beta chains were sequenced from one sample in a study of cytomegalovirus exposure and HLA in healthy donors. TCRdb's table, derived via immunoSEQ multiplex PCR, lists solely in-frame clones and lacks some. The table includes 85,000 to 90,000 clones, around 96% detected once. The source material was PBMCs. The receptors here all came from a man younger than 30 in good health and CMV-seronegative.

The V and J genes are TRBV19 and TRBJ2-3; TRBD1 agrees at 7 bases. J gave up 3 bases and V 1 base, and 1 base lay outside the gene matches. Per germline, CDR1 LNHDA and CDR2 SQIVND (reference sequence). The CDR3 covers 14 residues. The CDR3 region is CASSIVTGTDTQYF. The CDR3 coding sequence is TGTGCCAGTAGTATAGTGACAGGGACAGATACGCAGTATTTT.

V gene TRBV7-2 combines with J gene TRBJ2-1; 8 nucleotides line up with TRBD1. V was clipped by 3 bases and J by 6 bases; unmatched bases: 10. This CDR3 has 16 amino acids. Germline-derived CDR1 and CDR2 are SGHTA and FQGNSA. The CDR3 DNA reads TGTGCCAGCAGCTTTCGTTTTGGGACAGGCACCAATGAGCAGTTCTTC. Translated, it gives CASSFRFGTGTNEQFF.

This sequence joins TRBV27 and TRBJ2-7; 12 bases match TRBD2. Germline loops: CDR1 MNHEY, CDR2 SMNVEV (reference sequence). V was pared by 8 bases and J by 4 bases, with 3 bases of the junction left unmatched. This CDR3 region has 13 residues. The CDR3 loop reads CASSTSGGYEQYV. Here the CDR3 DNA reads TGTGCCAGCTCGACTAGCGGGGGATACGAGCAGTACGTC.

The J gene is TRBJ1-1, the V gene TRBV7-9; the D is unclear. V lost 6 bases and J lost 10, with 15 bases in between. The CDR3 runs to 12 residues. Germline CDR1 reads SEHNR; CDR2 reads FQNEAQ (reference sequence). Here the CDR3 DNA reads TGTGCCAGCAGATTTCCCGGGAACTCAGCTTTCTTT. Protein: CASRFPGNSAFF.

The chain is built from TRBV21-1 and TRBJ2-7; the table's TRBD2 call for D was not verified on the DNA. TRBV21-1 constitutes a pseudogene. The CDR3 has 11 amino acids. The DNA for the CDR3 is TGTGCCAGCAGCGGCAGCAGCGAGCAGTACGTC. Its protein is CASSGSSEQYV.

The chain combines TRBV5-1 with TRBJ2-5; 7 bases are shared with TRBD2. Per the germline V gene, CDR1 is SGHRS and CDR2 is YFSETQ. This CDR3 has 14 amino acids. V lost 4 bases to trimming and J lost 5 bases; unmatched junction nucleotides: 8. CDR3 sequence: CASSVVREGETQYF. Here the CDR3 DNA reads TGCGCCAGCAGCGTCGTCAGGGAGGGGGAGACCCAGTACTTC.

The rearrangement uses TRBV6-1 and TRBJ2-5; tentative D call: TRBD1 (5 bases). The CDR3 is 15 residues long. CDR1 is MNHNS and CDR2 is SASEGT in the germline V gene. The V gene lost 6 bases and the J gene lost 0 bases, with 14 bases spanning the gap. CDR3 region: CASRDVGAYQETQYF. As DNA, the CDR3 is TGTGCCAGCAGGGACGTTGGGGCTTACCAAGAGACCCAGTACTTC.

This clone was seen a single time. V usage is TRBV19 and J usage is TRBJ2-3, with TRBD1 as a possible D gene (5 bases). Germline lookup yields CDR1 LNHDA and CDR2 SQIVND (reference sequence). The CDR3 length is 14 residues. V dropped 5 bases and J dropped 1 base, with 10 bases sitting between them. CDR3 amino acids: CASSLGRGTDTQYF. CDR3 bases: TGTGCCAGTAGTTTAGGCAGGGGCACAGATACGCAGTATTTT. Filled out from reference TRBV19 and TRBJ2-3, the complete variable domain reads DGGITQSPKYLFRKEGQNVTLSCEQNLNHDAMYWYRQDPGQGLRLIYYSQIVNDFQKGDIAEGYSVSREKKESFPLTVTSAQKNPTAFYLCASSLGRGTDTQYFGPGTRLTVL.

The chain has TRBV29-1 and TRBJ2-3, with 7 bases aligning to TRBD1. The length of the CDR3 is 13 residues. Losses at the gene ends were 7 bases for V and 0 bases for J; bases not matched to a gene: 4. Germline assignment: CDR1 SQVTM and CDR2 ANQGSEA. This chain's CDR3 is CSARQGSTDTQYF. CDR3 coding DNA: TGCAGCGCCCGACAGGGCAGCACAGATACGCAGTATTTT.

This clone was detected only once. The rearrangement joins TRBV29-1 to TRBJ2-3, with D possibly matching TRBD2 (6 bases). This CDR3 has 14 residues. V was shortened by 7 bases and J by 3 bases, with 17 bases between the two germline ends. The germline V gene has CDR1 SQVTM and CDR2 ANQGSEA. CDR3 nucleotide sequence: TGCAGCGGCGGTCCGGGGGTCCGGACAGATACGCAGTATTTT. Its protein is CSGGPGVRTDTQYF.

The J gene is TRBJ2-5, the V gene TRBV28; 7 nucleotides align to TRBD2. The CDR3 contains 14 residues. The V gene's germline CDR1 is MDHEN and CDR2 SYDVKM. V trimming: 3 bases; J trimming: 2 bases; junction bases outside the gene matches: 3. CDR3 residues: CASSLPSGQETQYF. CDR3 nucleotide sequence: TGTGCCAGCAGTTTGCCTAGCGGTCAAGAGACCCAGTACTTC. Full variable domain (outside the CDR3, taken from reference TRBV28 and TRBJ2-5): DVKVTQSSRYLVKRTGEKVFLECVQDMDHENMFWYRQDPGLGLRLIYFSYDVKMKEKGDIPEGYSVSREKKERFSLILESASTNQTSMYLCASSLPSGQETQYFGPGTRLLVL.

The chain has TRBV29-1 and TRBJ2-1, with 14 bases that match TRBD2. This CDR3 region has 15 residues. The germline CDR1 and CDR2 sequences are SQVTM and ANQGSEA. After removal of 3 bases from V and 8 bases from J, the junction contained 6 bases not matched to a gene. The CDR3: CSVDRGTSGSYEQFF. CDR3 sequence (DNA): TGCAGCGTTGATCGAGGGACTAGCGGGAGCTATGAGCAGTTCTTC.

The chain carries TRBV5-5 and TRBJ2-1, with D possibly TRBD1 on 6 matching bases. The CDR3 has 15 residues. Germline values: CDR1 SGHKS, CDR2 YYEKEE (reference sequence). V was cut by 4 bases and J by 9 bases, with 20 bases left in between. CDR3 region: CASSPGPRGWGEQFF. As DNA, the CDR3 is TGTGCCAGCAGCCCGGGCCCGAGGGGGTGGGGTGAGCAGTTCTTC.

The rearrangement joins TRBV9 to TRBJ1-4; unclear D gene. The CDR3 runs 13 residues. Trimming took off 3 bases at V and 7 bases at J, with 10 bases between the two ends. CDR1 is SGDLS, CDR2 YYNGEE, per germline. The chain's CDR3 is CASSGSGGEKLFF. CDR3 sequence (DNA): TGTGCCAGCAGCGGGAGCGGCGGTGAAAAACTGTTTTTT.

The genes are TRBV6-1 and TRBJ1-1, with D unclear. Germline V gene lookup returns CDR1 MNHNS and CDR2 SASEGT. CDR3 length equals 14 residues. V was trimmed by 2 bases and J by 7 bases, leaving 14 bases between them. CDR3 protein: CASSERRVGHEAFF. The CDR3 bases are TGTGCCAGCAGTGAAAGGCGGGTAGGGCATGAAGCTTTCTTT.

The chain joins TRBV25-1 to TRBJ2-5; no reliable D call. Between the trimmed V and J ends, which lost 4 bases and 5 bases, there was a span of 5 bases. Germline CDR1 reads MGHDK; CDR2 reads SYGVNS. This CDR3 spans 11 amino acids. The CDR3, as DNA: TGTGCCAGCAGTGGCCGGGAGACCCAGTACTTC. Translation gives CASSGRETQYF.

There are a few counts of this clone. Other DNA sequences in the same sample also yield this CDR3. The chain carries TRBV5-1 and TRBJ2-3; the D gene is possibly TRBD2 (5 bases). This CDR3 comprises 15 residues. From germline, CDR1 is SGHRS and CDR2 YFSETQ. The germline V and J ends were trimmed by 0 bases and 0 bases, with 8 bases remaining between them. The chain's CDR3 is CASSLDTGSTDTQYF. The CDR3 bases are TGCGCCAGCAGCTTGGATACGGGAAGCACAGATACGCAGTATTTT.

The DNA of the CDR3 is TGTGCCAGCAGGACTAAGGGTGCTGGGGCCAACGTCCTGACTTTC. Amino acid sequence: CASRTKGAGANVLTF. The chain carries TRBV27 and TRBJ2-6, with D possibly TRBD2 on 5 matching bases. The CDR3 has 15 residues. Trimming shortened V by 6 bases and J by 2 bases, and 11 bases separated the two germline ends. Germline V CDR1 and CDR2: MNHEY, SMNVEV (reference sequence).

The chain is built from TRBV7-9 and TRBJ2-2, with a tentative D call TRBD1 (5 bases). CDR1 and CDR2 from the germline V gene are SEHNR and FQNEAQ (reference sequence). Deletions cut 4 bases from V and 7 bases from J, with 13 bases between. The CDR3 is 14 amino acids. In nucleotides, the CDR3 is TGTGCCAGCAGCTCTCTCAGGGATGGCGGGGAGCTGTTTTTT. Translation gives CASSSLRDGGELFF.